These 26 T cell receptor beta chains originate from one sample sequenced in a study of cytomegalovirus exposure and HLA in healthy donors. The PCR used 60 Vbeta and 13 Jbeta primers. Sequenced by immunoSEQ multiplex PCR; TCRdb stores in-frame clones only, minus some. The data contain around 210,000 clones, around 77% of them singletons. Sequences were obtained from PBMCs. Receptors originate from a woman aged 30 to 39 in good health and CMV-seronegative.

V usage is TRBV28 and J usage is TRBJ1-1; 8 positions match TRBD1. J gave up 2 bases and V 7 bases, and 12 bases lay outside the gene matches. This CDR3 is 16 amino acids long. Germline lookup yields CDR1 MDHEN and CDR2 SYDVKM. CDR3 coding DNA: TGTGCCAGCACCCTCTGGGGGACAGGAAGAAACACTGAAGCTTTCTTT. It yields the protein CASTLWGTGRNTEAFF.

In its sample, this clone was seen a few times. This chain links TRBV7-6 with TRBJ1-1; weak D call: TRBD1 (6 bases). Trimming took 6 bases from V and 1 from J, leaving 12 bases between them. The CDR3 is made up of 14 amino acids. The V gene's germline CDR1 is SGHVS and CDR2 FNYEAQ. CDR3 region: CASRPGDPNTEAFF. CDR3 DNA sequence: TGTGCCAGCAGACCAGGGGATCCGAACACTGAAGCTTTCTTT.

V and J are TRBV18 and TRBJ2-1, with TRBD2 identical over 11 bases. Germline V CDR1 and CDR2: KGHSH, LQKENI. This CDR3 is built from 15 residues. V lost 3 bases, J lost 3 bases, and 1 base stayed unmatched. CDR3 loop: CASSPGTSGYNEQFF. In DNA, the CDR3 is TGTGCCAGCTCACCGGGGACTAGCGGCTACAATGAGCAGTTCTTC.

The V gene is TRBV4-2, the J gene TRBJ2-1; D gene unclear. The ends were cut back, 4 bases at V and 4 bases at J, with 20 bases in the middle. This CDR3 has 17 amino acids. Looked up from germline, CDR1 is LGHNA and CDR2 is YNFKEQ. The CDR3 loop is CASSLALGLQAYNEQFF. CDR3 DNA: TGTGCCAGCAGCCTGGCCTTGGGTTTGCAGGCATACAATGAGCAGTTCTTC.

This clone was observed a handful of times. This chain joins TRBV27 and TRBJ1-1; TRBD1 might be the D (5 bases). Per germline, CDR1 MNHEY and CDR2 SMNVEV (reference sequence). This CDR3 comprises 14 residues. V was pared by 2 bases and J by 5 bases, with 12 bases between. CDR3 nucleotides: TGTGCCAGCAGTTTAAGGCAGGGCGAGACTGAAGCTTTCTTT. Translated: CASSLRQGETEAFF.

This chain links TRBV7-8 with TRBJ2-7; 7 nucleotides align to TRBD1. V gave up 5 bases and J gave up 5 bases; unmatched junction bases: 9. The CDR3 runs to 14 residues. Germline V gene data show CDR1 as SGHVS and CDR2 as FQNEAQ. The CDR3 region has the DNA TGTGCCAGCAGCGCCTCCGGGACAGTGCACGAGCAGTACTTC. Translating it yields CASSASGTVHEQYF.

In DNA form, the CDR3 reads TGCAGTGCTAGTCGGTGGGCGCAGTTCTTC. Protein product: CSASRWAQFF. This chain connects TRBV20-1 to TRBJ2-1; D is unclear. Between the trimmed V and J ends, which lost 3 bases and 12 bases, there was a span of 9 bases. CDR3 length: 10 amino acids. Looked up from germline, CDR1 is DFQATT and CDR2 is SNEGSKA (reference sequence).

This clone was counted a few times. V and J are TRBV18 and TRBJ2-1, with D possibly being TRBD2 (5 bases). This CDR3 has 16 residues. Germline V gene data show CDR1 as KGHSH and CDR2 as LQKENI. V lost 0 bases and J 2 bases, leaving 11 bases between the germline ends. The CDR3 sequence: CASSPPGGRTYNEQFF. CDR3 nucleotide sequence: TGTGCCAGCTCACCACCGGGCGGGCGGACCTACAATGAGCAGTTCTTC.

This clone occurred a few times. The V call is TRBV30, the J call TRBJ1-4, with TRBD1 matching 8 bases. CDR1 GTSNPN and CDR2 SVGIG come from the germline V gene (reference sequence). CDR3 length: 16 amino acids. V trimming: 0 bases; J trimming: 2 bases; junction bases outside the gene matches: 5. In DNA form, the CDR3 reads TGTGCCTGGAGTGTATCGCGGACAGGGACTAATGAAAAACTGTTTTTT. As protein: CAWSVSRTGTNEKLFF.

The chain carries TRBV21-1 and TRBJ2-2; whether TRBD2, the table's D call, matches the DNA was not checked. TRBV21-1 is a pseudogene segment. There are 15 residues in the CDR3. CDR3 DNA: TGTGCCAGCAGCAAAGTCCGGGTTGTAGCCGGGGAGCTGTTTTTT. Translation: CASSKVRVVAGELFF.

The chain couples TRBV2 to TRBJ2-1; 7 positions match TRBD2. J gave up 9 bases and V 7 bases, and 18 bases lay outside the gene matches. This CDR3 contains 16 residues. CDR1 and CDR2 (germline): SNHLY, FYNNEI. In nucleotides, the CDR3 is TGTGCCAGCAATGGGGGGAGCGGGAAGGGTCAGGGTGAGCAGTTCTTC. Residues: CASNGGSGKGQGEQFF.

The chain links TRBV5-4 to TRBJ1-1; D is unclear. Trimming pared 2 bases from V and 0 bases from J, leaving 5 bases between. Per the germline V gene, CDR1 is SGHNT and CDR2 is YYREEE (reference sequence). The CDR3 runs to 13 residues. In DNA, the CDR3 is TGTGCCAGCAGCTTTAGCATGAACACTGAAGCTTTCTTT. Its protein product is CASSFSMNTEAFF. The full variable domain, with the rest looked up from reference TRBV5-4 and TRBJ1-1, is ETGVTQSPTHLIKTRGQQVTLRCSSQSGHNTVSWYQQALGQGPQFIFQYYREEENGRGNFPPRFSGLQFPNYSSELNVNALELDDSALYLCASSFSMNTEAFFGQGTRLTVV.

This CDR3 is CASSYVGVYGYTF. The DNA for the CDR3 is TGTGCCAGCAGTTATGTGGGCGTCTATGGCTACACCTTC. This chain uses TRBV6-1 with TRBJ1-2, with D uncertain. The CDR3 extends over 13 amino acids. Trimming took off 5 bases at V and 4 bases at J, with 11 bases between the two ends. The germline CDR1 and CDR2 sequences are MNHNS and SASEGT.

The chain is built from TRBV5-1 and TRBJ2-6; TRBD2 matches at 11 bases. The length of the CDR3 is 15 residues. The V gene end was trimmed by 7 bases and the J gene end by 1 base; junction bases not matched to a gene: 1. Germline V gene data show CDR1 as SGHRS and CDR2 as YFSETQ. This chain's CDR3 is CASLAGGSGANVLTF. CDR3 in DNA: TGCGCCAGCCTAGCGGGGGGTTCTGGGGCCAACGTCCTGACTTTC.

The rearrangement links TRBV15 to TRBJ1-1, with 8 positions matching TRBD1. Germline CDR1 is LNHNV and CDR2 is YYDKDF (reference sequence). This CDR3 spans 16 amino acids. Trimming cost V 0 bases and J 4 bases; bases outside gene matches: 7. CDR3 coding DNA: TGTGCCACCAGCAGAGATCTTTTCCAGGGGGCCACTGAAGCTTTCTTT. It yields the protein CATSRDLFQGATEAFF.

This chain links TRBV9 with TRBJ1-1, with D possibly TRBD1 on 5 matching bases. The CDR3 loop spans 14 amino acids. V was cut by 1 base and J by 3 bases, with 10 bases left in between. Germline V gene sequence: CDR1 SGDLS, CDR2 YYNGEE. CDR3 sequence reads: CASSVSAGYTEAFF. CDR3 coding DNA: TGTGCCAGCAGCGTATCAGCAGGGTACACTGAAGCTTTCTTT.

The chain joins TRBV9 to TRBJ2-1; 7 bases fit TRBD1. This CDR3 spans 14 amino acids. Germline values: CDR1 SGDLS, CDR2 YYNGEE. The V segment lost 3 bases and the J segment 3 bases; nucleotides outside the gene matches: 3. DNA of the CDR3: TGTGCCAGCAGCGCAGGGACAGTCTACAATGAGCAGTTCTTC. Its translation: CASSAGTVYNEQFF.

On this clone itself: The sample carries other DNA sequences with the same CDR3. The genes are TRBV7-9 and TRBJ1-2; 7 nucleotides agree with TRBD1. V lost 1 base to trimming and J lost 4 bases; unmatched junction nucleotides: 0. The CDR3 consists of 13 residues. Germline V gene sequence: CDR1 SEHNR, CDR2 FQNEAQ (reference sequence). In DNA, the CDR3 is TGTGCCAGCAGCTTAGGACAGGGCTATGGCTACACCTTC. Its translation is CASSLGQGYGYTF.

This clone was detected only a few times. V usage is TRBV29-1 and J usage is TRBJ2-6; tentatively, D is TRBD1 (5 bases). Germline loops: CDR1 SQVTM, CDR2 ANQGSEA. The V gene lost 6 bases and the J gene lost 0 bases, with 12 bases spanning the gap. The CDR3 has 15 amino acids. CDR3 region: CSVWGVSSGANVLTF. In DNA, the CDR3 is TGCAGCGTGTGGGGCGTCTCCTCTGGGGCCAACGTCCTGACTTTC.

The genes are TRBV5-1 and TRBJ2-1; 13 nucleotides line up with TRBD2. CDR3 length: 17 amino acids. Germline CDR1 SGHRS, CDR2 YFSETQ. The V and J ends lost 4 bases and 10 bases, in that order; junction bases with no gene match: 14. For the CDR3, the DNA is TGCGCCAGCAGCCTCAGACTAGCGGGGGGCTTGGTTGGCGAGCAGTTCTTC. It encodes CASSLRLAGGLVGEQFF.

Concerning this clone: An end of the junction differs from the germline gene, which may be a read error. The rearrangement links TRBV7-9 to TRBJ2-2; 7 bases match TRBD2. This CDR3 is built from 16 residues. Germline V lookup: CDR1 SEHNR, CDR2 FQNEAQ (reference sequence). For the CDR3, the DNA is TGTTCCAGCAGTTTGACCAGCGGGGTAGGCACCGGGGAGCTGTTTTTT. This sequence encodes CSSSLTSGVGTGELFF.

V gene TRBV29-1 combines with J gene TRBJ2-1; 11 positions agree with TRBD2. CDR1 is SQVTM, CDR2 ANQGSEA, per germline. V lost 3 bases, J lost 4 bases, and 11 bases stayed unmatched. This CDR3 spans 17 amino acids. The CDR3: CSVDFAAGTSGYNEQFF. The CDR3, as DNA: TGCAGCGTTGATTTCGCGGCGGGGACTAGCGGTTACAATGAGCAGTTCTTC.

The V and J genes are TRBV13 and TRBJ1-2, with 7 bases matching TRBD1. The V segment lost 0 bases and the J segment 1 base; nucleotides outside the gene matches: 11. The CDR3 has 18 residues. Germline V gives CDR1 PRHDT, CDR2 FYEKMQ (reference sequence). Written as DNA, the CDR3 is TGTGCCAGCAGCTTAGGGCCCGGGACAGCGACTTTTAACTATGGCTACACCTTC. Residues: CASSLGPGTATFNYGYTF.

The rearrangement joins TRBV5-1 to TRBJ2-5; perhaps TRBD2 as D (6 bases). The tail of the sequence fits TRBJ2-7 better, so the J call may be wrong. The CDR3 loop spans 13 amino acids. Germline CDR1 and CDR2: SGHRS and YFSETQ. The CDR3 spells CASGAGSSYEQYF. The CDR3 region has the DNA TGCGCCAGTGGTGCGGGAAGCTCCTACGAGCAGTACTTC.

The chain uses TRBV6-1 and TRBJ2-3; 9 nucleotides align to TRBD2. Germline V gives CDR1 MNHNS, CDR2 SASEGT. The CDR3 loop spans 14 amino acids. With V trimmed by 6 bases and J by 4 bases, 5 bases remained unmatched. The CDR3 DNA is TGTGCCAGCAGCCTGGGACTAGCAGCAGATACGCAGTATTTT. This translates into CASSLGLAADTQYF.

This rearrangement joins TRBV7-3 to TRBJ2-5; TRBD2 aligns across 12 bases. The V gene end was trimmed by 5 bases and the J gene end by 5 bases; junction bases not matched to a gene: 9. Germline-derived CDR1 and CDR2 are SGHTA and FQGTGA. The CDR3 is 16 amino acids. The CDR3 spells CASSHTSGGTSETQYF. Here the CDR3 DNA reads TGTGCCAGCAGCCATACTAGCGGGGGGACCTCGGAGACCCAGTACTTC.